The 32 T cell receptor beta chains given below trace back to one sample, sequenced in a study of blood T cell repertoires in COVID-19. The table came from immunoSEQ multiplex PCR; TCRdb's copy has only in-frame clones and leaves some out. The table shows 250,000 to 350,000 clones, with around 90% occurring only once. The sequencing sample was made of PBMCs or T cells enriched from blood (not recorded which). Receptors originate from a woman younger than 35 who had recovered from COVID-19.

The rearrangement uses TRBV29-1 and TRBJ2-7; the match to TRBD2 covers 10 bases. The CDR3 totals 13 residues. CDR1 and CDR2 (germline): SQVTM, ANQGSEA. The V segment lost 1 base and the J segment 6 bases; nucleotides outside the gene matches: 3. The CDR3 bases are TGCAGCGTTGAAGGGGGACTAGCGCTCGAGCAGTACTTC. Its translation is CSVEGGLALEQYF.

This clone was counted a single time. The chain carries TRBV9 and TRBJ1-1, with 12 bases matching TRBD1. Germline V gene lookup returns CDR1 SGDLS and CDR2 YYNGEE. V trimming: 3 bases; J trimming: 6 bases; junction bases outside the gene matches: 6. The CDR3 runs 15 residues. CDR3 sequence (DNA): TGTGCCAGCAGCGCCTCGGGACAGGGGGCCGCTGAAGCTTTCTTT. Its protein is CASSASGQGAAEAFF.

The chain recombines TRBV5-5 with TRBJ1-1; TRBD1 aligns across 7 bases. The CDR3 runs to 14 residues. V trimming: 1 base; J trimming: 3 bases; junction bases outside the gene matches: 3. In germline, CDR1 is SGHKS, CDR2 YYEKEE (reference sequence). The CDR3 nucleotides are TGTGCCAGCAGCTTGCCGGGACAGTACACTGAAGCTTTCTTT. Its protein is CASSLPGQYTEAFF.

This clone was recorded only once. J is TRBJ2-3 and V is TRBV19; D is ambiguous. The germline V and J ends were trimmed by 3 bases and 2 bases, with 6 bases remaining between them. Germline CDR1 reads LNHDA; CDR2 reads SQIVND (reference sequence). The CDR3 has 13 amino acids. CDR3 region: CASSIVNTDTQYF. As DNA, the CDR3 is TGTGCCAGTAGTATTGTCAACACAGATACGCAGTATTTT.

The chain combines TRBV6-2 or TRBV6-3 with TRBJ1-5, with 10 bases fitting TRBD1. CDR1 is MNHEY, CDR2 SVGEGT, per germline. The CDR3 is made up of 17 amino acids. The V gene end was trimmed by 5 bases and the J gene end by 7 bases; junction bases not matched to a gene: 14. CDR3 residues: CASSPPRQGAVQQPQHF. As DNA, the CDR3 is TGTGCCAGCAGTCCACCCCGACAGGGGGCGGTTCAGCAGCCCCAGCATTTT.

The chain has TRBV28 and TRBJ1-2; 7 positions agree with TRBD1. This CDR3 spans 14 amino acids. Germline loops: CDR1 MDHEN, CDR2 SYDVKM. The trim removed 5 bases at V and 2 bases at J, leaving 5 bases unmatched. Here the CDR3 reads CASSAPGQNYGYTF. The CDR3 DNA reads as TGTGCCAGCAGTGCTCCGGGACAGAACTATGGCTACACCTTC.

This chain uses TRBV2 with TRBJ1-4; D possibly corresponds to TRBD1 (6 bases). CDR3 length equals 14 residues. Germline lookup yields CDR1 SNHLY and CDR2 FYNNEI. The V end lost 7 bases, the J end lost 7 bases, and 16 bases lay between the germline ends. For the CDR3, the DNA is TGTGCCAGCACCCTTAGTCAGGGGAGTGAAAAACTGTTTTTT. Its translation is CASTLSQGSEKLFF.

The chain links TRBV7-9 to TRBJ2-7; TRBD1 might be the D (6 bases). There are 15 residues in the CDR3. The V end was cut by 6 bases, the J end by 0 bases, with 15 bases between. The germline CDR1 and CDR2 sequences are SEHNR and FQNEAQ (reference sequence). CDR3 sequence reads: CASSDGQRRSYEQYF. The CDR3 nucleotides read TGTGCCAGCAGTGACGGACAGCGGCGCTCCTACGAGCAGTACTTC.

The rearrangement links TRBV7-6 to TRBJ2-4; D gene unclear. Trimming removed 5 bases from V and 3 bases from J, with 17 bases in between. The germline V gene encodes CDR1 SGHVS and CDR2 FNYEAQ. This CDR3 spans 16 amino acids. CDR3 DNA sequence: TGTGCCAGCAGCGTTATCTCGATAGTAATCAAAAACATTCAGTACTTC. It specifies CASSVISIVIKNIQYF.

The J gene is TRBJ2-3, the V gene TRBV18, with 8 nucleotides matching TRBD1. CDR1 and CDR2 from the germline V gene are KGHSH and LQKENI. This CDR3 spans 16 amino acids. With V trimmed by 3 bases and J by 3 bases, 8 bases remained unmatched. CDR3 sequence reads: CASSPRGQGRTDTQYF. The DNA of the CDR3 is TGTGCCAGCTCACCTCGTGGACAGGGTCGGACAGATACGCAGTATTTT.

The V and J genes are TRBV28 and TRBJ1-1; no clear D gene. Germline V gives CDR1 MDHEN, CDR2 SYDVKM. There are 12 residues in the CDR3. V gave up 2 bases and J gave up 5 bases, with 6 bases separating them. The CDR3 DNA reads as TGTGCCAGCAGTTTAACCAGGACTGAAGCTTTCTTT. Its translation is CASSLTRTEAFF.

This sequence joins TRBV4-3 and TRBJ2-7; tentatively, D is TRBD2 (7 bases). Trimming pared 3 bases from V and 2 bases from J, leaving 20 bases between. Germline-derived CDR1 and CDR2 are LGHNA and YSLEER. The CDR3 contains 17 residues. The CDR3 spells CASSQVHQAGAPYEQYF. The DNA of the CDR3 is TGCGCCAGCAGCCAGGTTCATCAGGCGGGGGCTCCCTACGAGCAGTACTTC.

The chain recombines TRBV28 with TRBJ1-3; TRBD1 matches at 10 bases. Trimming took 8 bases from V and 0 from J; bases not matched to a gene: 4. The CDR3 extends over 15 amino acids. The germline gives CDR1 MDHEN, CDR2 SYDVKM. The CDR3 sequence is CASLGTGVSGNTIYF. The CDR3 nucleotides read TGTGCCAGCCTAGGGACAGGGGTCTCTGGAAACACCATATATTTT.

This clone was counted a single time. This chain connects TRBV10-3 to TRBJ1-2; no reliable D call. The CDR3 is made up of 14 amino acids. V was shortened by 5 bases and J by 2 bases, with 12 bases between the two germline ends. Per germline, CDR1 ENHRY and CDR2 SYGVKD. The chain's CDR3 is CAISREATNYGYTF. The CDR3 nucleotides are TGTGCCATCAGTAGGGAGGCCACCAACTATGGCTACACCTTC.

The chain combines TRBV20-1 with TRBJ2-7; D remains unclear. V shed 3 bases and J shed 0 bases, with 15 bases lying between them. Germline lookup yields CDR1 DFQATT and CDR2 SNEGSKA (reference sequence). The CDR3 is 15 amino acids. The CDR3 sequence is CSASAGRSNSYEQYF. The CDR3 bases are TGCAGTGCTAGTGCCGGCAGGTCCAACTCCTACGAGCAGTACTTC.

V and J are TRBV7-9 and TRBJ2-1, with TRBD2 matching over 11 bases. The ends lost 4 bases at V and 0 bases at J; junction bases unmatched: 8. CDR3 length: 18 amino acids. Germline V CDR1 and CDR2: SEHNR, FQNEAQ (reference sequence). CDR3 sequence: CASSSSGGLAVSYNEQFF. For the CDR3, the DNA is TGTGCCAGCAGCTCGTCGGGGGGACTAGCGGTCTCCTACAATGAGCAGTTCTTC.

This chain connects TRBV5-1 to TRBJ2-3; the D gene is possibly TRBD2 (7 bases). V was shortened by 0 bases and J by 5 bases, with 13 bases between the two germline ends. The length of the CDR3 is 15 residues. CDR1 and CDR2 (germline): SGHRS, YFSETQ. CDR3 in DNA: TGCGCCAGCAGCTTGGTTGCGGGGGCAATAGATACGCAGTATTTT. Protein product: CASSLVAGAIDTQYF.

The chain couples TRBV11-1 to TRBJ1-1; the D gene is possibly TRBD1 (5 bases). Deletions cut 5 bases from V and 6 bases from J, with 16 bases between. The CDR3 sequence is 14 residues long. Germline loops: CDR1 SGHAT, CDR2 FQDESV (reference sequence). The DNA for the CDR3 is TGTGCCAGCAGCACCCGGGACTTCCTCCCTGAAGCTTTCTTT. Its protein is CASSTRDFLPEAFF.

This sequence joins TRBV11-2 and TRBJ2-5; 11 nucleotides align to TRBD2. Looked up from germline, CDR1 is SGHAT and CDR2 is FQNNGV. Germline trimming cut 3 bases from V and 1 base from J; bases unmatched to any gene: 7. The CDR3 is 17 amino acids. The CDR3: CASSFLAGGLGQETQYF. CDR3 nucleotide sequence: TGTGCCAGCAGCTTCCTAGCGGGGGGCCTAGGCCAAGAGACCCAGTACTTC. The full variable domain, with the rest looked up from reference TRBV11-2 and TRBJ2-5, is EAGVAQSPRYKIIEKRQSVAFWCNPISGHATLYWYQQILGQGPKLLIQFQNNGVVDDSQLPKDRFSAERLKGVDSTLKIQPAKLEDSAVYLCASSFLAGGLGQETQYFGPGTRLLVL.

The rearrangement joins TRBV19 to TRBJ1-4; D remains ambiguous. Trimming took 1 base from V and 0 from J, leaving 6 bases between them. The CDR3 runs to 15 residues. CDR1 is LNHDA, CDR2 SQIVND, per germline (reference sequence). CDR3 sequence reads: CASSIARSTNEKLFF. In DNA form, the CDR3 reads TGTGCCAGTAGTATAGCGAGATCAACTAATGAAAAACTGTTTTTT.

This clone was observed a single time. J is TRBJ2-1 and V is TRBV2; 10 bases align to TRBD2. CDR1 is SNHLY and CDR2 is FYNNEI in the germline V gene. This CDR3 region has 15 residues. Germline trimming cut 7 bases from V and 7 bases from J; bases unmatched to any gene: 10. The CDR3 DNA is TGTGCCAGCACCGAGGGAGCGGGAGGGCCGAATGAGCAGTTCTTC. Its translation: CASTEGAGGPNEQFF.

The J gene is TRBJ2-7, the V gene TRBV27; 12 bases are a match to TRBD1. This CDR3 contains 14 residues. Germline trimming cut 8 bases from V and 3 bases from J; bases unmatched to any gene: 5. CDR1 and CDR2 from the germline V gene are MNHEY and SMNVEV (reference sequence). The DNA of the CDR3 is TGTGCCAGCCGGGGACAGGGGGCCCTCTACGAGCAGTACTTC. Encoded protein: CASRGQGALYEQYF.

The genes are TRBV7-2 and TRBJ2-5; a possible D gene is TRBD2 (6 bases). The V end lost 7 bases, the J end lost 4 bases, and 13 bases lay between the germline ends. The CDR3 covers 13 residues. Germline CDR1 and CDR2: SGHTA and FQGNSA. Here the CDR3 reads CASTLMGGETQYF. As DNA, the CDR3 is TGTGCCAGCACTCTTATGGGGGGAGAGACCCAGTACTTC.

The rearrangement joins TRBV7-2 to TRBJ1-6; D is perhaps TRBD1 (6 bases). The CDR3 extends over 15 amino acids. Germline V gene data show CDR1 as SGHTA and CDR2 as FQGNSA. Trimming removed 7 bases from V and 9 bases from J, with 19 bases in between. The CDR3 sequence: CASTTRGGQGSPLHF. The CDR3 DNA is TGTGCCAGCACCACCAGAGGGGGTCAGGGTTCACCCCTCCACTTT. Supplemented by reference TRBV7-2 and TRBJ1-6, the full variable domain reads GAGVSQSPSNKVTEKGKDVELRCDPISGHTALYWYRQSLGQGLEFLIYFQGNSAPDKSGLPSDRFSAERTGGSVSTLTIQRTQQEDSAVYLCASTTRGGQGSPLHFGNGTRLTVT.

This clone was recorded once. The chain carries TRBV6-1 and TRBJ2-5; D possibly corresponds to TRBD2 (5 bases). Germline CDR1 reads MNHNS; CDR2 reads SASEGT. V gave up 1 base and J gave up 5 bases, with 14 bases separating them. This CDR3 has 15 amino acids. CDR3 DNA sequence: TGTGCCAGCAGTGAAGGCGCGGCTAGAGGGGAGACCCAGTACTTC. Residues: CASSEGAARGETQYF.

The V gene is TRBV4-2, the J gene TRBJ2-2; D is unresolved. Per germline, CDR1 LGHNA and CDR2 YNFKEQ. With 4 bases removed from V and 5 bases from J, the gap between germline ends came to 17 bases. CDR3 size: 16 residues. The CDR3 is CASSLSVGQLTGELFF. The CDR3 DNA reads TGTGCCAGCAGCCTTTCTGTTGGGCAGTTGACCGGGGAGCTGTTTTTT.

This chain connects TRBV19 to TRBJ2-1; 9 nucleotides line up with TRBD2. The J segment lost 9 bases and the V segment lost 3 bases, leaving 9 bases of the junction unmatched. CDR1 is LNHDA, CDR2 SQIVND, per germline (reference sequence). CDR3 length: 15 residues. The CDR3 DNA is TGTGCCAGTAGTATTTGGAGGACTAGCGTCAGTGAGCAGTTCTTC. Amino acids: CASSIWRTSVSEQFF.

CDR3 protein: CASSYTSGASYEQYF. The CDR3 nucleotides are TGTGCCAGCAGTTATACTAGCGGAGCCTCCTACGAGCAGTACTTC. The V call is TRBV2, the J call TRBJ2-7; 8 bases match TRBD2. Looked up from germline, CDR1 is SNHLY and CDR2 is FYNNEI. This CDR3 is built from 15 residues. The ends lost 5 bases at V and 0 bases at J; junction bases unmatched: 6.

The chain couples TRBV5-6 to TRBJ1-1; 7 nucleotides match TRBD1. J was trimmed by 0 bases and V by 3 bases; bases with no gene match: 5. The CDR3 extends over 15 amino acids. Germline V gives CDR1 SGHDT, CDR2 YYEEEE. Here the CDR3 reads CASSYNRGMNTEAFF. The DNA for the CDR3 is TGTGCCAGCAGCTATAACAGGGGAATGAACACTGAAGCTTTCTTT.

V usage is TRBV7-2 and J usage is TRBJ2-7; D possibly corresponds to TRBD1 (6 bases). The CDR3 spans 13 residues. Trimming stripped 4 bases from V and 3 bases from J, with 10 bases between. The germline gives CDR1 SGHTA, CDR2 FQGNSA. The CDR3 protein is CASSSLQGYEQYF. The CDR3 nucleotides read TGTGCCAGCAGCTCGCTACAGGGCTACGAGCAGTACTTC. Together with reference TRBV7-2 and TRBJ2-7, the CDR3 gives the full variable domain: GAGVSQSPSNKVTEKGKDVELRCDPISGHTALYWYRQSLGQGLEFLIYFQGNSAPDKSGLPSDRFSAERTGGSVSTLTIQRTQQEDSAVYLCASSSLQGYEQYFGPGTRLTVT.

The genes are TRBV5-4 and TRBJ2-3, with D possibly matching TRBD1 (6 bases). The V and J ends lost 4 bases and 2 bases respectively, with 20 bases between them. CDR3 length: 17 residues. Per the germline V gene, CDR1 is SGHNT and CDR2 is YYREEE (reference sequence). The CDR3 DNA is TGTGCCAGCAGCCCGAAAAATTGGCAGGGGACCACAGATACGCAGTATTTT. It is translated as CASSPKNWQGTTDTQYF. Full variable domain (missing parts from reference TRBV5-4 and TRBJ2-3): ETGVTQSPTHLIKTRGQQVTLRCSSQSGHNTVSWYQQALGQGPQFIFQYYREEENGRGNFPPRFSGLQFPNYSSELNVNALELDDSALYLCASSPKNWQGTTDTQYFGPGTRLTVL.

The rearrangement joins TRBV6-5 to TRBJ1-4; 10 bases are shared with TRBD1. This CDR3 comprises 15 residues. With 6 bases clipped from V and 8 bases from J, the junction kept 9 bases outside the gene matches. In germline, CDR1 is MNHEY, CDR2 SVGAGI. The CDR3 DNA is TGTGCCAGCAGCACGACAGGGGGCGCGGCCGAAAAACTGTTTTTT. Translation gives CASSTTGGAAEKLFF.